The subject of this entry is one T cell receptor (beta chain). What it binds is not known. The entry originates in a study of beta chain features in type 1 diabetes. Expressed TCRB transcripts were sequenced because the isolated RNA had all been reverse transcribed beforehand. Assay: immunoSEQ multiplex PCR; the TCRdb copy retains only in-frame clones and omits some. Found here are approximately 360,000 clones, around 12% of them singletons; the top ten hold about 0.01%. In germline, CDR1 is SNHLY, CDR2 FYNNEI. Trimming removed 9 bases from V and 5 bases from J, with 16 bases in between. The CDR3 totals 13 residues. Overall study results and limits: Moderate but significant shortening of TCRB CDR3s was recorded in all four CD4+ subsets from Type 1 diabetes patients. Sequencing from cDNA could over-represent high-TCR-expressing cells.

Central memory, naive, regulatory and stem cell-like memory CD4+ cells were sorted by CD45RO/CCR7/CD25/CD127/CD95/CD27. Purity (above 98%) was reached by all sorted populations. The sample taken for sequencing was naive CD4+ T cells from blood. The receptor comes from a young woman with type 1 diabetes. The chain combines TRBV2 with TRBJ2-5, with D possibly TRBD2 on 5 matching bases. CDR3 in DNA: TGTGCCAGTAGAGAGGGTATAGGGGAGACCCAGTACTTC. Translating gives CASREGIGETQYF.